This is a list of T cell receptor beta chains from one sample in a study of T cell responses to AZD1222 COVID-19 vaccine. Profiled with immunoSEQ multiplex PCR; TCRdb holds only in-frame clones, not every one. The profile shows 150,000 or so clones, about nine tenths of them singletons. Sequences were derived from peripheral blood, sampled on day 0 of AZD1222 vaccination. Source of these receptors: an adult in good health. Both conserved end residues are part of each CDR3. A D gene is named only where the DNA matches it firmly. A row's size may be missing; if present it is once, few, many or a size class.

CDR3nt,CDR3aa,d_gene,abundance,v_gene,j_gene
TGTGCCAGCAGTTTAGTTTCTAGCGGTAACACCGGGGAGCTGTTTTTT,CASSLVSSGNTGELFF,TRBD2,.,TRBV27,TRBJ2-2
TGCAGCGTCCGGGAGCGGAGAGAATCCTACGAGCAGTACTTC,CSVRERRESYEQYF,.,.,TRBV29-1,TRBJ2-7
TGCGCCAGCACCAGGACTAGCGGAGGCAATGAGCAGTTCTTC,CASTRTSGGNEQFF,TRBD2,.,TRBV5-1,TRBJ2-1
TGTGCCAGCGGAGGGGACAGGGCCAATCAGCCCCAGCATTTT,CASGGDRANQPQHF,TRBD1,.,TRBV6-5,TRBJ1-5
TGTGCCAGCAGTGCGGGAGAAAACCCCTACGAGCAGTACTTC,CASSAGENPYEQYF,.,.,TRBV25-1,TRBJ2-7
TGCGCCAGCAGCCACCTGAATCCAGTTGATTCCTATGGCTACACCTTC,CASSHLNPVDSYGYTF,.,.,TRBV4-3,TRBJ1-2
TGTGCCAGCAGCCTACCCGACAGGATGGTAGGGCAGTACTTC,CASSLPDRMVGQYF,.,.,TRBV28,TRBJ2-7
TGTGCCAGCAGCTTATTTAGCGGGAGGAGTGGTGAGCAGTTCTTC,CASSLFSGRSGEQFF,TRBD2,.,TRBV7-3,TRBJ2-1
TGTGCCAGCGCCCTTGGAGGGGGCGGCAATCAGCCCCAGCATTTT,CASALGGGGNQPQHF,TRBD1,.,TRBV6-5,TRBJ1-5
TGTGCCAGCAGCGACGACAGGAATCACAATGAGCAGTTCTTC,CASSDDRNHNEQFF,.,.,TRBV7-9,TRBJ2-1
TGCGCCAGCAGCTTACAGGGGTCGTCCTACAATGAGCAGTTCTTC,CASSLQGSSYNEQFF,TRBD1,.,TRBV5-1,TRBJ2-1
TGTGCCAGCAGCGTAGGGTCACTGGTTAGGACCTACGAGCAGTACTTC,CASSVGSLVRTYEQYF,.,.,TRBV9,TRBJ2-7
TGTGCCAGCAGTGGAGAAGGGGTCCATGGCTACACCTTC,CASSGEGVHGYTF,.,.,TRBV2,TRBJ1-2
TGTGCCACCTACAGGGTAGGGTCTGGAAACACCATATATTTT,CATYRVGSGNTIYF,.,.,TRBV6-5,TRBJ1-3
TGTGCCAGCAGCCAAGATATGAATAGCGGGCCTTACAATGAGCAGTTCTTC,CASSQDMNSGPYNEQFF,TRBD2,.,TRBV3-1/TRBV3-2,TRBJ2-1
TGCGCCAGCAGCTTGGACGGAACTAACTATGGCTACACCTTC,CASSLDGTNYGYTF,.,.,TRBV5-1,TRBJ1-2
TGTGCCAGCAGCCTTAGGACAGGGGACTACGAGCAGTACTTC,CASSLRTGDYEQYF,TRBD1,.,TRBV7-9,TRBJ2-7
TGCGCCAGCAGTGAACGGGGACTAGCGGGAGACACCGGGGAGCTGTTTTTT,CASSERGLAGDTGELFF,TRBD2,few,TRBV10-1,TRBJ2-2
TGTGCCAGCAGCTTGCAGGGGGGCGGAACTAATGAAAAACTGTTTTTT,CASSLQGGGTNEKLFF,TRBD1,.,TRBV2,TRBJ1-4
TGTGCCAGCAGCTGGACGGATAAGCAGTTCTTC,CASSWTDKQFF,.,.,TRBV6-2/TRBV6-3,TRBJ2-1
TGTGCCAGCAGTGCGGGACAGGGGGCCTCGCAGCCCCAGCATTTT,CASSAGQGASQPQHF,TRBD1,.,TRBV2,TRBJ1-5
TGTGCCAGCAGCTTACGACAGTACAATGAGCAGTTCTTC,CASSLRQYNEQFF,.,.,TRBV5-6,TRBJ2-1
TGTGCCAGCCCGGGACGCTATGGGGAGACCCAGTACTTC,CASPGRYGETQYF,.,.,TRBV6-5,TRBJ2-5
TGTGCCAGCAGCTTGAGGGGAGGCGATGGTTACACTGAAGCTTTCTTT,CASSLRGGDGYTEAFF,.,.,TRBV7-9,TRBJ1-1
TGTGCCAGTATGGCCAGGGACACCTATGGCTACACCTTC,CASMARDTYGYTF,.,.,TRBV19,TRBJ1-2
TGTGCCAGCAGTTTATTTGGGAGAAACACTGAAGCTTTCTTT,CASSLFGRNTEAFF,.,.,TRBV28,TRBJ1-1
TGTGCCACCAGTGGTTACGGACAAGAGACCCAGTACTTC,CATSGYGQETQYF,.,.,TRBV24-1,TRBJ2-5
TGCGCCAGCAGCCAGCGACAGGGGGGGTCTCAGCCCCAGCATTTT,CASSQRQGGSQPQHF,TRBD1,.,TRBV4-3,TRBJ1-5
TGCAGCGTTGAAGATAGGACGAACACTGAAGCTTTCTTT,CSVEDRTNTEAFF,.,.,TRBV29-1,TRBJ1-1
TGTGCCAGTAGTATGTACACTGAAGCTTTCTTT,CASSMYTEAFF,.,.,TRBV19,TRBJ1-1
TGTGCCAGTAGTACGGGGTCCTCTGGGGCCAACGTCCTGACTTTC,CASSTGSSGANVLTF,.,once,TRBV19,TRBJ2-6
TGTGCCAGCAGCCCAACAGGGGTCCCTTTCTTT,CASSPTGVPFF,TRBD1,.,TRBV7-9,TRBJ1-1
TGTGCCAGCAGTGAAAATTGGACACCGAATGAAAAACTGTTTTTT,CASSENWTPNEKLFF,.,.,TRBV6-1,TRBJ1-4
TGTGCCAGCAGCTTGGCTCTGGCGGGAGGAGGGTGGATGGGGAATGAGCAGTTCTTC,CASSLALAGGGWMGNEQFF,TRBD2,.,TRBV5-5,TRBJ2-1
TGTGCCAGCAGTTTAAGCTCTGGGTGGATAGACAATGAGCAGTTCTTC,CASSLSSGWIDNEQFF,.,.,TRBV28,TRBJ2-1
TGTGCCAGCAGTCCCGACAGGGGAATCTTCCCTTGGTCACCCCTCCACTTT,CASSPDRGIFPWSPLHF,TRBD1,.,TRBV27,TRBJ1-6
TGTGCCAGCAGCAAGACAGGGAACGGTGAGCAGTTCTTC,CASSKTGNGEQFF,TRBD1,.,TRBV6-5,TRBJ2-1